This TCR beta chain derives from a study of OX40 agonist ivuxolimab in advanced cancers. The CDR3 is made up of 12 amino acids. V was trimmed by 10 bases and J by 4 bases, leaving 11 bases between them. Germline V gene sequence: CDR1 LNHDA, CDR2 SQIVND (reference sequence). Study-level findings and limits: Antigens targeted by the expanded peripheral T cells were not determined.

Regarding this clone: Its antigen is not identified.

Sequencing used immunoSEQ multiplex PCR; TCRdb keeps in-frame clones, though not all of them. Among some 50,000 clones listed, 87% were seen once. This specimen was CD4+ or CD8+ T cells sorted from blood, taken in a trial of the OX40 agonist ivuxolimab. This rearrangement joins TRBV19 to TRBJ2-1; a possible D gene is TRBD1 (5 bases). The sequence derives from an adult with an advanced solid tumor such as melanoma, head and neck, liver or kidney cancer. The CDR3 DNA reads as TGTGCCACCATCGACAGATACAATGAGCAGTTCTTC. Translation gives CATIDRYNEQFF. Complete variable domain (other parts from reference TRBV19 and TRBJ2-1): DGGITQSPKYLFRKEGQNVTLSCEQNLNHDAMYWYRQDPGQGLRLIYYSQIVNDFQKGDIAEGYSVSREKKESFPLTVTSAQKNPTAFYLCATIDRYNEQFFGPGTRLTVL.